This TCR beta chain came from a study of blood T cell repertoires in COVID-19. About the research overall: Both acute and convalescent COVID-19 samples were obtained from the United States, Italy and Spain.

Participants were placed into cohorts based on the clinical history they reported. All exposed participants met a person with COVID-19 within 2 weeks before entering the study. V lost 5 bases and J 0 bases, leaving 11 bases between the germline ends. The V gene's germline CDR1 is SNHLY and CDR2 FYNNEI. The CDR3 is 15 amino acids. Produced via immunoSEQ multiplex PCR; TCRdb's table is partial and in-frame only. This sample carries approximately 310,000 clones, 85% of them seen once, and the ten largest clones take approximately 1.9%. Specimen: PBMCs or T cells enriched from blood (not recorded which). The sequence was collected from a woman aged 25 to 39 who had been exposed to COVID-19. The chain links TRBV2 to TRBJ1-5; D may be TRBD1 (6 bases). DNA for the CDR3: TGTGCCAGCAGTCTAACAGGGTATAGCAATCAGCCCCAGCATTTT. Translating it yields CASSLTGYSNQPQHF.